This is a list of T cell receptor beta chains from one sample in a study of blood T cell repertoires in COVID-19. The data were produced by immunoSEQ multiplex PCR, yet TCRdb's version contains in-frame clones alone and is incomplete. The table has approximately 90,000 clones, over 60% seen once. The sequencing sample was made of peripheral blood. Receptor source: a human donor in a cohort sampled during active COVID-19. The CDR3 runs from the conserved cysteine through the conserved F or W. The order of the fields is D gene, CDR3 length, J gene, V gene, clone size, CDR3 protein, CDR3 DNA. The D gene is left open where the match is weak. Rows give clone size only sometimes, using once, few, many, or a class for an expanded clone.

NA | 13 | TRBJ2-4 | TRBV4-1 | NA | CASGGGSKNIQYF | TGCGCCAGCGGCGGTGGATCCAAAAACATTCAGTACTTC
TRBD2 | 18 | TRBJ2-1 | TRBV5-4 | many | CASSLPGLAGREGNEQFF | TGTGCCAGCAGCTTACCGGGACTAGCGGGGAGGGAGGGCAATGAGCAGTTCTTC
TRBD1 | 15 | TRBJ1-6 | TRBV7-2 | NA | CASSIDRGYNSPLHF | TGTGCCAGCAGCATAGACAGGGGATATAATTCACCCCTCCACTTT
NA | 15 | TRBJ2-3 | TRBV30 | once | CAWSVLDNRVDTQYF | TGTGCCTGGAGTGTACTCGATAACAGGGTTGATACGCAGTATTTT
TRBD1 | 17 | TRBJ1-3 | TRBV15 | NA | CATSGLNRGRVGNTIYF | TGTGCCACCAGCGGATTAAACAGGGGGCGTGTAGGAAACACCATATATTTT
TRBD2 | 14 | TRBJ2-7 | TRBV7-2 | NA | CASSVSGRAWEQYF | TGTGCCAGCAGCGTTAGCGGGAGGGCCTGGGAGCAGTACTTC
TRBD2 | 16 | TRBJ2-1 | TRBV19 | NA | CASSTAASGDYNEQFF | TGTGCCAGTAGTACCGCCGCCAGCGGGGACTACAATGAGCAGTTCTTC
TRBD2 | 15 | TRBJ2-3 | TRBV20-1 | NA | CSASSSGSLTDTQYF | TGCAGTGCTAGTAGTAGCGGGAGTCTCACAGATACGCAGTATTTT
TRBD1 | 15 | TRBJ1-4 | TRBV28 | NA | CASSPRQGMREKLFF | TGTGCCAGCAGTCCCAGACAGGGGATGAGAGAAAAACTGTTTTTT
NA | 15 | TRBJ1-5 | TRBV6-2/TRBV6-3 | NA | CASSWEGNSNQPQHF | TGTGCCAGCAGCTGGGAGGGGAATAGCAATCAGCCCCAGCATTTT
NA | 13 | TRBJ2-5 | TRBV12-3/TRBV12-4 | NA | CASSRTQEETQYF | TGTGCCAGCAGCCGGACTCAAGAAGAGACCCAGTACTTC
TRBD2 | 14 | TRBJ2-5 | TRBV7-9 | NA | CASSPAREQETQYF | TGTGCCAGCAGCCCCGCGCGGGAGCAAGAGACCCAGTACTTC
NA | 13 | TRBJ1-1 | TRBV6-5 | NA | CASRPTGTTEAFF | TGTGCCAGCAGACCCACAGGAACCACTGAAGCTTTCTTT
TRBD1 | 14 | TRBJ1-6 | TRBV7-6 | NA | CASSSGQVNSPLHF | TGTGCCAGCAGCTCCGGACAGGTGAATTCACCCCTCCACTTT
TRBD1 | 14 | TRBJ2-1 | TRBV7-8 | NA | CASSPREGANEQFF | TGTGCCAGCAGCCCCCGTGAGGGGGCCAATGAGCAGTTCTTC
NA | 12 | TRBJ2-7 | TRBV18 | NA | CASSRIEYEQYF | TGTGCCAGCTCCCGAATCGAGTACGAGCAGTACTTC
NA | 13 | TRBJ1-6 | TRBV28 | NA | CASSLGGFSPLHF | TGTGCCAGCAGTTTGGGGGGTTTCTCACCCCTCCACTTT
NA | 12 | TRBJ1-2 | TRBV14 | NA | CASSEQGTSFTF | TGTGCCAGCAGCGAGCAGGGGACGAGCTTCACCTTC
NA | 18 | TRBJ2-5 | TRBV5-1 | NA | CASSLNSFWVGGVRTQYF | TGCGCCAGCAGCTTGAACTCGTTCTGGGTTGGCGGGGTAAGGACCCAGTACTTC
NA | 12 | TRBJ2-4 | TRBV6-2/TRBV6-3 | NA | CASSFTGSIQYF | TGTGCCAGCAGTTTTACGGGATCCATTCAGTACTTC
TRBD2 | 13 | TRBJ2-5 | TRBV29-1 | NA | CSVLSSGKETQYF | TGCAGCGTTTTGTCTAGCGGGAAAGAGACCCAGTACTTC
TRBD2 | 15 | TRBJ2-1 | TRBV7-2 | NA | CASTLSGRAIDEQFF | TGTGCCAGCACCCTCAGCGGGAGGGCCATCGATGAGCAGTTCTTC
NA | 14 | TRBJ2-3 | TRBV5-4 | NA | CASSSASGFDTQYF | TGTGCCAGCAGCTCGGCTAGTGGTTTTGATACGCAGTATTTT
NA | 15 | TRBJ1-5 | TRBV7-8 | NA | CASSLVGLNPQPQHF | TGTGCCAGCAGCTTAGTGGGGCTCAACCCCCAGCCCCAGCATTTT
NA | 16 | TRBJ2-2 | TRBV19 | NA | CASLPTGEGKTGELFF | TGTGCCAGCCTCCCGACAGGCGAGGGAAAAACCGGGGAGCTGTTTTTT
TRBD2 | 15 | TRBJ2-3 | TRBV5-1 | NA | CASTTSGSVTDTQYF | TGCGCCAGCACCACAAGCGGGAGTGTTACCGATACGCAGTATTTT
TRBD2 | 19 | TRBJ2-2 | TRBV5-1 | once | CASSPTPTSGRMLTGELFF | TGCGCCAGCAGCCCTACACCGACTAGCGGGAGAATGTTAACCGGGGAGCTGTTTTTT
NA | 15 | TRBJ1-3 | TRBV28 | NA | CASSFGGDSGNTIYF | TGTGCCAGCAGTTTTGGGGGCGACTCTGGAAACACCATATATTTT
NA | 15 | TRBJ2-7 | TRBV6-5 | NA | CASSLKPMGAWEQYF | TGTGCCAGCAGTCTTAAACCCATGGGGGCCTGGGAGCAGTACTTC
TRBD1 | 15 | TRBJ1-1 | TRBV7-9 | NA | CASSLTGQGTTEAFF | TGTGCCAGCAGCTTAACGGGACAGGGTACTACTGAAGCTTTCTTT
NA | 15 | TRBJ2-3 | TRBV6-4 | once | CASSELEGASDTQYF | TGTGCCAGCAGTGAGTTGGAGGGGGCGTCAGATACGCAGTATTTT
TRBD1 | 15 | TRBJ1-6 | TRBV28 | NA | CASSFGDRETSPLHF | TGTGCCAGCAGTTTTGGGGACAGGGAGACTTCACCCCTCCACTTT
TRBD2 | 16 | TRBJ2-1 | TRBV7-2 | NA | CASSSSGARVYNEQFF | TGTGCCAGCAGCTCTAGCGGTGCGCGAGTATACAATGAGCAGTTCTTC
NA | 13 | TRBJ2-2 | TRBV5-1 | few | CASSRRDTGELFF | TGCGCCAGCAGCCGCAGGGACACCGGGGAGCTGTTTTTT
TRBD2 | 16 | TRBJ2-1 | TRBV5-4 | once | CASSLGGLAGAEEQFF | TGTGCCAGCAGCTTGGGAGGGCTAGCGGGAGCGGAGGAGCAGTTCTTC
TRBD2 | 14 | TRBJ2-3 | TRBV27 | NA | CASRIAGGTDTQYF | TGTGCCAGCAGAATAGCGGGAGGGACAGATACGCAGTATTTT
NA | 14 | TRBJ2-1 | TRBV7-3 | NA | CASSLGGLGGEQFF | TGTGCCAGCAGCTTAGGGGGACTGGGCGGTGAGCAGTTCTTC
TRBD1 | 13 | TRBJ1-2 | TRBV18 | NA | CASSPGDSFGYTF | TGTGCCAGCTCACCAGGGGACAGCTTTGGCTACACCTTC
TRBD2 | 14 | TRBJ2-7 | TRBV6-2/TRBV6-3 | NA | CASSLSGRLYEQYF | TGTGCCAGCAGCCTTAGCGGGAGGCTCTACGAGCAGTACTTC
TRBD2 | 15 | TRBJ2-1 | TRBV5-1 | NA | CASATGLADYNEQFF | TGCGCCAGCGCGACGGGACTAGCGGACTACAATGAGCAGTTCTTC
NA | 15 | TRBJ1-2 | TRBV7-6 | NA | CASSLISGGNYGYTF | TGTGCCAGCAGCTTAATCTCTGGAGGGAACTATGGCTACACCTTC
NA | 16 | TRBJ2-4 | TRBV7-2 | NA | CASSLAAVGVKNIQYF | TGTGCCAGCAGCTTAGCGGCGGTAGGGGTCAAAAACATTCAGTACTTC
NA | 14 | TRBJ2-5 | TRBV6-5 | NA | CASSYRGLWETQYF | TGTGCCAGCAGTTACCGGGGGTTATGGGAGACCCAGTACTTC
TRBD2 | 15 | TRBJ2-7 | TRBV15 | NA | CATSRDWGGSYEQYF | TGTGCCACCAGCAGAGATTGGGGGGGATCCTACGAGCAGTACTTC
NA | 11 | TRBJ2-7 | TRBV20-1 | NA | CSAPGNEEQYF | TGCAGTGCTCCGGGAAACGAAGAGCAGTACTTC
NA | 16 | TRBJ1-1 | TRBV6-1 | NA | CASSGGGPRLNTEAFF | TGTGCCAGCAGTGGGGGGGGGCCACGATTGAACACTGAAGCTTTCTTT